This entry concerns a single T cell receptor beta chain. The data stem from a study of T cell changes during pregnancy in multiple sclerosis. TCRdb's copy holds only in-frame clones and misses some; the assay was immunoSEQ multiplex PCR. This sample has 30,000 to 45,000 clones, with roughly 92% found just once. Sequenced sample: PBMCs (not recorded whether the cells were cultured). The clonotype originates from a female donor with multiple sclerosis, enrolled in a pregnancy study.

Here the CDR3 reads CASSLKQYGTGELFF. The CDR3 nucleotides read TGTGCCAGCAGCCTTAAACAGTACGGCACCGGGGAGCTGTTTTTT. The J gene is TRBJ2-2, the V gene TRBV11-2; D is uncertain. The V gene's germline CDR1 is SGHAT and CDR2 FQNNGV. The CDR3 loop spans 15 amino acids. V gave up 5 bases and J gave up 4 bases, with 14 bases separating them.